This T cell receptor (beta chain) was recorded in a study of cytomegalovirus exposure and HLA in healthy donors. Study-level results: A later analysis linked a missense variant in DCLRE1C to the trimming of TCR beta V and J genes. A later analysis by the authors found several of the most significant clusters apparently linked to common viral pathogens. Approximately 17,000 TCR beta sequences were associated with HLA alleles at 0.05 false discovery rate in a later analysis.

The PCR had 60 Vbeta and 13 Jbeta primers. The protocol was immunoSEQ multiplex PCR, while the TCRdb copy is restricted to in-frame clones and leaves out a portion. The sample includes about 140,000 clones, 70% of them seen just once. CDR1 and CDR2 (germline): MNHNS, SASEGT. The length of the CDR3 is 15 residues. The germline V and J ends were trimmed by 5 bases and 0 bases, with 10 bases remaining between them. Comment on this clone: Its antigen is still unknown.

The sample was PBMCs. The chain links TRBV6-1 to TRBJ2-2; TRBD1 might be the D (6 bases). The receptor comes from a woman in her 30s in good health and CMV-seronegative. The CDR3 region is CASSLRTANTGELFF. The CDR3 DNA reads TGTGCCAGCAGTCTCCGGACAGCGAACACCGGGGAGCTGTTTTTT.